These T cell receptor beta chains were read from a single sample in a study of regulatory T cells in long-lasting Graves disease. TCRdb analysed the multiplex PCR reads with MiXCR anew, one entry per CDR3 protein. The sample includes a few hundred thousand distinct CDR3 sequences, 20% to 30% seen only once; the top ten take about 27%. The sample was peripheral blood mononuclear cells (PBMCs), taken when the disease was refractory, from a patient treated with antithyroid drugs. The receptors originated from a female donor with Graves disease. CDR3s include the opening cysteine and the closing phenylalanine or tryptophan. The order of the fields is J gene, D gene, V gene, clone size, CDR3 protein, CDR3 DNA. The D gene is left open where the match is weak. The size of a clone is reported for some rows only, either as once, few or many, or as a class for expanded clones.

J gene: TRBJ1-4
D gene: .
V gene: TRBV5-5
clone size: few
CDR3 protein: CASSLVNREKLFF
CDR3 DNA: TGTGCCAGCAGCTTGGTCAACCGGGAAAAACTGTTTTTT

J gene: TRBJ1-5
D gene: .
V gene: TRBV20-1
clone size: many
CDR3 protein: CSARGHLSNQPQHF
CDR3 DNA: TGCAGTGCTCGTGGACACCTTAGCAATCAGCCCCAGCATTTT

J gene: TRBJ1-2
D gene: .
V gene: TRBV20-1
clone size: .
CDR3 protein: CSAPPGGRTYGYTF
CDR3 DNA: TGCAGTGCACCCCCCGGCGGCAGGACCTATGGCTACACCTTC

J gene: TRBJ2-7
D gene: TRBD1
V gene: TRBV10-3
clone size: few
CDR3 protein: CAITGTGGSYEQYF
CDR3 DNA: TGTGCCATCACCGGGACAGGGGGCTCCTACGAGCAGTACTTC

J gene: TRBJ2-2
D gene: .
V gene: TRBV15
clone size: many
CDR3 protein: CATSRGRTNTGELFF
CDR3 DNA: TGTGCCACCAGCAGGGGACGGACGAACACCGGGGAGCTGTTTTTT

J gene: TRBJ1-2
D gene: .
V gene: TRBV12-3/TRBV12-4
clone size: .
CDR3 protein: CASSPGPGRAEGYGYTF
CDR3 DNA: TGTGCCAGCAGCCCGGGTCCAGGGCGCGCAGAGGGCTATGGCTACACCTTC

J gene: TRBJ2-3
D gene: .
V gene: TRBV9
clone size: few
CDR3 protein: CASSVEPGGDTQYF
CDR3 DNA: TGTGCCAGCAGCGTAGAACCAGGCGGGGATACGCAGTATTTT

J gene: TRBJ1-5
D gene: .
V gene: TRBV12-3/TRBV12-4
clone size: .
CDR3 protein: CASSPNRSGGNQPQHF
CDR3 DNA: TGTGCCAGCAGTCCGAACAGGTCCGGGGGCAATCAGCCCCAGCATTTT

J gene: TRBJ2-5
D gene: .
V gene: TRBV4-1
clone size: few
CDR3 protein: CASSQDPLPPETQYF
CDR3 DNA: TGCGCCAGCAGCCAAGATCCCCTCCCCCCAGAGACCCAGTACTTC

J gene: TRBJ2-2
D gene: .
V gene: TRBV6-8
clone size: .
CDR3 protein: CASKTGTANTGELFF
CDR3 DNA: TGTGCCAGCAAAACCGGGACGGCGAACACCGGGGAGCTGTTTTTT

J gene: TRBJ1-4
D gene: .
V gene: TRBV2
clone size: many
CDR3 protein: CASNRDSVGEKLFF
CDR3 DNA: TGTGCCAGCAACAGAGACAGTGTAGGGGAAAAACTGTTTTTT

J gene: TRBJ2-7
D gene: .
V gene: TRBV6-2/TRBV6-3
clone size: .
CDR3 protein: CASSLVRDGTYEQYF
CDR3 DNA: TGTGCCAGCAGCTTGGTTCGGGACGGGACCTACGAGCAGTACTTC

J gene: TRBJ2-1
D gene: TRBD1
V gene: TRBV15
clone size: .
CDR3 protein: CATSRAEGGNYNEQFF
CDR3 DNA: TGTGCCACCAGCAGAGCCGAAGGGGGCAACTACAATGAGCAGTTCTTC

J gene: TRBJ2-5
D gene: .
V gene: TRBV7-2
clone size: few
CDR3 protein: CASRTLGRAVQETQYF
CDR3 DNA: TGTGCCAGCAGAACACTAGGGCGCGCGGTTCAAGAGACCCAGTACTTC

J gene: TRBJ1-1
D gene: TRBD1
V gene: TRBV19
clone size: few
CDR3 protein: CASSIQGATGTEAFF
CDR3 DNA: TGTGCCAGTAGTATTCAGGGGGCAACAGGCACTGAAGCTTTCTTT

J gene: TRBJ2-5
D gene: .
V gene: TRBV6-1
clone size: .
CDR3 protein: CASSTGFEEQETQYF
CDR3 DNA: TGTGCCAGCAGTACAGGGTTTGAGGAACAAGAGACCCAGTACTTC

J gene: TRBJ2-5
D gene: .
V gene: TRBV20-1
clone size: .
CDR3 protein: CSATVTRASGWETQYF
CDR3 DNA: TGCAGTGCAACCGTTACCCGAGCTTCCGGCTGGGAGACCCAGTACTTC

J gene: TRBJ2-2
D gene: .
V gene: TRBV19
clone size: .
CDR3 protein: CASSIKGWSPGELFF
CDR3 DNA: TGTGCCAGTAGTATTAAGGGATGGTCACCCGGGGAGCTGTTTTTT

J gene: TRBJ1-4
D gene: .
V gene: TRBV7-9
clone size: .
CDR3 protein: CASSDVATNEKLFF
CDR3 DNA: TGTGCCAGCAGCGACGTCGCAACTAATGAAAAACTGTTTTTT

J gene: TRBJ2-1
D gene: .
V gene: TRBV15
clone size: once
CDR3 protein: CATSMGLSGPYNEQFF
CDR3 DNA: TGTGCCACCAGCATGGGGCTTAGCGGCCCCTACAATGAGCAGTTCTTC

J gene: TRBJ1-1
D gene: .
V gene: TRBV6-1
clone size: .
CDR3 protein: CASTDGGFENTEAFF
CDR3 DNA: TGTGCCAGCACCGACGGAGGGTTCGAGAACACTGAAGCTTTCTTT

J gene: TRBJ2-7
D gene: TRBD1
V gene: TRBV5-1
clone size: many
CDR3 protein: CASSYRGRSSEQYF
CDR3 DNA: TGCGCCAGCAGCTACAGGGGGCGATCCTCCGAGCAGTACTTC

J gene: TRBJ2-7
D gene: TRBD1
V gene: TRBV11-2
clone size: .
CDR3 protein: CASSSPFKGASEQYF
CDR3 DNA: TGTGCCAGCAGCTCTCCTTTCAAGGGGGCTAGTGAGCAGTACTTC

J gene: TRBJ1-4
D gene: .
V gene: TRBV7-8
clone size: many
CDR3 protein: CASSSTGPANEKLFF
CDR3 DNA: TGTGCCAGCAGCTCCACGGGTCCAGCTAATGAAAAACTGTTTTTT

J gene: TRBJ2-7
D gene: .
V gene: TRBV12-3/TRBV12-4
clone size: many
CDR3 protein: CASRTRTGASYEQYF
CDR3 DNA: TGTGCCAGCAGGACCCGGACTGGAGCCTCCTACGAGCAGTACTTC

J gene: TRBJ1-4
D gene: TRBD1
V gene: TRBV7-2
clone size: few
CDR3 protein: CASSESTGGWFEKLFF
CDR3 DNA: TGTGCCAGCAGCGAATCGACAGGGGGCTGGTTTGAAAAACTGTTTTTT

J gene: TRBJ2-7
D gene: TRBD2
V gene: TRBV7-2
clone size: few
CDR3 protein: CASTRAGRDEQYF
CDR3 DNA: TGTGCCAGCACCAGAGCGGGAAGGGACGAGCAGTACTTC

J gene: TRBJ2-4
D gene: TRBD1
V gene: TRBV12-3/TRBV12-4
clone size: many
CDR3 protein: CASGEPGQTAKNIQYF
CDR3 DNA: TGTGCCAGCGGAGAACCGGGACAGACTGCCAAAAACATTCAGTACTTC

J gene: TRBJ1-5
D gene: .
V gene: TRBV4-2
clone size: few
CDR3 protein: CASSQDPTWRARYQPQHF
CDR3 DNA: TGTGCCAGCAGCCAAGACCCAACGTGGAGGGCGCGGTATCAGCCCCAGCATTTT

J gene: TRBJ2-7
D gene: TRBD2
V gene: TRBV20-1
clone size: many
CDR3 protein: CSARASTSGTAEQYF
CDR3 DNA: TGCAGTGCTAGGGCCTCGACTAGCGGGACGGCCGAGCAGTACTTC

J gene: TRBJ2-2
D gene: TRBD2
V gene: TRBV20-1
clone size: many
CDR3 protein: CSAIAGANTGELFF
CDR3 DNA: TGCAGTGCTATAGCGGGAGCGAACACCGGGGAGCTGTTTTTT

J gene: TRBJ2-6
D gene: .
V gene: TRBV24-1
clone size: .
CDR3 protein: CATSGLSGANVLTF
CDR3 DNA: TGTGCCACCAGTGGCCTCTCTGGGGCCAACGTCCTGACTTTC

J gene: TRBJ2-4
D gene: .
V gene: TRBV5-6
clone size: many
CDR3 protein: CASSTNPERDISRGAKNIQYF
CDR3 DNA: TGTGCCAGCAGCACCAACCCGGAGAGGGACATCAGTCGTGGAGCCAAAAACATTCAGTACTTC

J gene: TRBJ1-4
D gene: .
V gene: TRBV6-1
clone size: few
CDR3 protein: CASRAPRAQGEKLFF
CDR3 DNA: TGTGCCAGCAGGGCCCCGAGGGCTCAGGGTGAAAAACTGTTTTTT

J gene: TRBJ2-2
D gene: .
V gene: TRBV5-1
clone size: few
CDR3 protein: CASKFAENTGELFF
CDR3 DNA: TGCGCCAGCAAGTTCGCGGAGAACACCGGGGAGCTGTTTTTT

J gene: TRBJ1-1
D gene: .
V gene: TRBV25-1
clone size: .
CDR3 protein: CASSAYLGGAEAFF
CDR3 DNA: TGTGCCAGCAGTGCCTATCTTGGGGGCGCTGAAGCTTTCTTT

J gene: TRBJ2-1
D gene: TRBD2
V gene: TRBV18
clone size: few
CDR3 protein: CASSQTSGRDNEQFF
CDR3 DNA: TGTGCCAGCTCACAAACTAGCGGGAGGGACAATGAGCAGTTCTTC

J gene: TRBJ2-7
D gene: TRBD1
V gene: TRBV27
clone size: .
CDR3 protein: CASSLGQGAGYEQYF
CDR3 DNA: TGTGCCAGCAGTTTAGGCCAGGGGGCCGGGTACGAGCAGTACTTC

J gene: TRBJ1-1
D gene: .
V gene: TRBV7-3
clone size: many
CDR3 protein: CASSLRGSSEAFF
CDR3 DNA: TGTGCCAGCAGCTTAAGGGGATCTTCTGAAGCTTTCTTT

J gene: TRBJ1-2
D gene: TRBD1
V gene: TRBV12-5
clone size: .
CDR3 protein: CASGLSPGGLGYTF
CDR3 DNA: TGTGCTAGTGGTTTATCTCCAGGGGGTCTTGGCTACACCTTC

J gene: TRBJ2-1
D gene: TRBD2
V gene: TRBV6-1
clone size: many
CDR3 protein: CASTPSVAGGYEQFF
CDR3 DNA: TGTGCCAGCACCCCTTCGGTAGCGGGAGGCTATGAGCAGTTCTTC

J gene: TRBJ2-3
D gene: .
V gene: TRBV2
clone size: once
CDR3 protein: CASRSSGGTDTQYF
CDR3 DNA: TGTGCCAGCAGGAGTAGCGGAGGCACAGATACGCAGTATTTT

J gene: TRBJ2-1
D gene: .
V gene: TRBV7-3
clone size: few
CDR3 protein: CASSEMDGANEQFF
CDR3 DNA: TGTGCCAGCAGCGAAATGGACGGAGCGAATGAGCAGTTCTTC

J gene: TRBJ1-1
D gene: TRBD1
V gene: TRBV27
clone size: many
CDR3 protein: CASSLGQGAMAEAFF
CDR3 DNA: TGTGCCAGCAGTCTGGGACAGGGGGCTATGGCTGAAGCTTTCTTT

J gene: TRBJ2-7
D gene: TRBD1
V gene: TRBV7-9
clone size: .
CDR3 protein: CASSPRAGQGISYEQYF
CDR3 DNA: TGTGCCAGCAGCCCCCGAGCGGGACAGGGTATCAGCTACGAGCAGTACTTC

J gene: TRBJ2-7
D gene: .
V gene: TRBV7-2
clone size: many
CDR3 protein: CASSPNLYEQYF
CDR3 DNA: TGTGCCAGCAGCCCCAATCTGTACGAGCAGTACTTC

J gene: TRBJ1-1
D gene: TRBD1
V gene: TRBV5-1
clone size: .
CDR3 protein: CASSGDRGPADTEAFF
CDR3 DNA: TGCGCCAGCAGCGGGGACAGGGGGCCTGCCGACACTGAAGCTTTCTTT

J gene: TRBJ1-1
D gene: .
V gene: TRBV25-1
clone size: .
CDR3 protein: CASSPLRETTEAFF
CDR3 DNA: TGTGCCAGCAGTCCCCTCAGGGAAACGACTGAAGCTTTCTTT

J gene: TRBJ2-6
D gene: TRBD1
V gene: TRBV28
clone size: .
CDR3 protein: CASGDSFGILKGANVLTF
CDR3 DNA: TGTGCCAGCGGGGACAGTTTCGGGATTCTGAAAGGGGCCAACGTCCTGACTTTC

J gene: TRBJ2-7
D gene: .
V gene: TRBV4-3
clone size: .
CDR3 protein: CASSQVWQSSYEQYF
CDR3 DNA: TGCGCCAGCAGCCAAGTGTGGCAGAGCTCCTACGAGCAGTACTTC

J gene: TRBJ2-2
D gene: .
V gene: TRBV2
clone size: .
CDR3 protein: CANSGTKNTGELFF
CDR3 DNA: TGTGCCAACTCCGGGACGAAGAACACCGGGGAGCTGTTTTTT

J gene: TRBJ2-3
D gene: TRBD2
V gene: TRBV2
clone size: .
CDR3 protein: CASSDPREGSEGSTDTQYF
CDR3 DNA: TGTGCCAGCAGTGACCCGCGGGAGGGCTCGGAGGGAAGCACAGATACGCAGTATTTT

J gene: TRBJ1-2
D gene: .
V gene: TRBV19
clone size: .
CDR3 protein: CASTPDKAGGYTF
CDR3 DNA: TGTGCCAGTACCCCGGACAAGGCCGGTGGCTACACCTTC

J gene: TRBJ2-3
D gene: .
V gene: TRBV28
clone size: .
CDR3 protein: CASSEMRGGTDTQYF
CDR3 DNA: TGTGCCAGCAGTGAAATGAGAGGGGGGACAGATACGCAGTATTTT

J gene: TRBJ1-1
D gene: .
V gene: TRBV20-1
clone size: .
CDR3 protein: CSALTTGLFYEAFF
CDR3 DNA: TGCAGTGCTCTAACCACCGGATTATTTTATGAAGCTTTCTTT

J gene: TRBJ1-1
D gene: .
V gene: TRBV20-1
clone size: .
CDR3 protein: CSASPGTEAFF
CDR3 DNA: TGCAGTGCTAGTCCCGGGACTGAAGCTTTCTTT

J gene: TRBJ1-2
D gene: .
V gene: TRBV7-2
clone size: many
CDR3 protein: CASSLTASYGYTF
CDR3 DNA: TGTGCCAGCAGCCTGACCGCCTCCTATGGCTACACCTTC

J gene: TRBJ2-7
D gene: TRBD2
V gene: TRBV6-6
clone size: .
CDR3 protein: CASSYSGGYLSYEQYF
CDR3 DNA: TGTGCCAGCAGTTACTCGGGGGGGTACCTTTCCTACGAGCAGTACTTC

J gene: TRBJ1-3
D gene: .
V gene: TRBV6-9
clone size: .
CDR3 protein: CASSFGRDTSSGNTIYF
CDR3 DNA: TGTGCCAGCAGTTTCGGCCGGGACACATCTTCTGGAAACACCATATATTTT

J gene: TRBJ1-1
D gene: .
V gene: TRBV28
clone size: many
CDR3 protein: CASSFGSLGAEAFF
CDR3 DNA: TGTGCCAGCAGTTTCGGGAGTCTTGGCGCTGAAGCTTTCTTT